This T cell receptor (beta chain) was documented in a study of shared clonotypes between healthy human individuals. General observations from the study: Clonotypes which were not shared had lower generation probabilities than clonotypes that all four donors shared. A handful of donors showed sharing of approximately 5% of naive CD4 clonotypes.

This clone came up many times. Antigen: not known. Sorted-subset replicate PCR reactions were performed with roughly 200 ng DNA, corresponding to tens of thousands of T cell genomes. Profiling relied on immunoSEQ multiplex PCR, and the TCRdb table lists in-frame clones only, not all of them. The data contain roughly 220,000 clones, 50% to 80% of them singletons. Trimming cost V 1 base and J 3 bases, with 10 bases left between them. CDR3 length: 14 residues. Germline V CDR1 and CDR2: MDHEN, SYDVKM. This receptor was taken from a man between 25 and 39 years old in good health. The specimen sequenced was memory CD4+ T cells sorted from blood. The sample's subset: CD45RA-negative fraction. J is TRBJ2-7 and V is TRBV28; D not certain. This chain's CDR3 is CASSLLAGHYEQYF. CDR3 coding DNA: TGTGCCAGCAGTTTATTGGCAGGTCACTACGAGCAGTACTTC.